This T cell receptor beta chain was recovered during a study of shared clonotypes between healthy human individuals. In the authors' workflow: Owing to the provision of junction-only sequences devoid of quality scores by immunoSEQ, filtering differed. Libraries were prepared by immunoSEQ multiplex PCR; TCRdb keeps only in-frame clonotypes and omits some of them. From that table come the V and J calls and clone size; the DNA was used to work out D and trimming. This table holds roughly 2.4 million clones, approximately 95% found once. Study-wide points: An expected dependence of interdonor clonotype sharing on sequencing depth was noted. What limited the represented genetic and exposure-history diversity was the small number of donors.

CDR1 and CDR2 (germline): LNHDA, SQIVND (reference sequence). This CDR3 spans 16 amino acids. Trimming cost V 5 bases and J 4 bases; bases outside gene matches: 10. A remark on this clone: Its antigen is unknown.

The source material was naive CD4+ T cells sorted from blood. Subset indicated: CD45RA+ positively selected. This rearrangement joins TRBV19 to TRBJ1-3; 8 nucleotides align to TRBD1. This clonotype was obtained from a man between 18 and 29 years old in good health. Here the CDR3 reads CASSPGTGQQGNTIYF. The CDR3 DNA reads as TGTGCCAGTAGTCCCGGGACAGGCCAACAAGGAAACACCATATATTTT.